The 12 T cell receptor beta chains below were found in one sample sequenced in a study of cytomegalovirus exposure and HLA in healthy donors. Sequencing was performed with immunoSEQ multiplex PCR; in TCRdb, only in-frame clones are kept and a portion is missing. The profile shows 35,000 to 55,000 clones, approximately 93% of them singletons. Sequenced material: PBMCs. The receptors derive from a woman between 18 and 29 years old in good health and CMV-seronegative.

The rearrangement joins TRBV5-1 to TRBJ1-1, with D uncertain. Germline lookup yields CDR1 SGHRS and CDR2 YFSETQ. The CDR3 has 14 residues. The V and J ends lost 5 bases and 1 base respectively, with 12 bases between them. CDR3 region: CASRAGGGNTEAFF. In DNA form, the CDR3 reads TGCGCCAGCAGGGCGGGTGGTGGGAACACTGAAGCTTTCTTT. Based on the CDR3 plus reference TRBV5-1 and TRBJ1-1, the full variable domain is KAGVTQTPRYLIKTRGQQVTLSCSPISGHRSVSWYQQTPGQGLQFLFEYFSETQRNKGNFPGRFSGRQFSNSRSEMNVSTLELGDSALYLCASRAGGGNTEAFFGQGTRLTVV.

This clone occurred a few times. This chain joins TRBV12-5 and TRBJ2-1, with D maybe TRBD2 (5 bases). CDR3 length equals 11 residues. The V end lost 7 bases, the J end lost 10 bases, and 11 bases lay between the germline ends. The V gene's germline CDR1 is LGHNT and CDR2 FRNRAP. CDR3 bases: TGTGCTAGTGAAAGCGGTAGGGAGCAGTTCTTC. Translated, it gives CASESGREQFF.

The chain uses TRBV11-3 and TRBJ1-3; 7 nucleotides align to TRBD1. Germline V lookup: CDR1 SGHNT, CDR2 YENEEA. This CDR3 has 18 residues. The V gene end was trimmed by 5 bases and the J gene end by 0 bases; junction bases not matched to a gene: 13. DNA for the CDR3: TGTGCCAGCAGCCCTATCGACAGGGCTACTACCTCTGGAAACACCATATATTTT. This encodes CASSPIDRATTSGNTIYF.

V and J are TRBV27 and TRBJ2-7, with TRBD2 matching 11 bases. Germline V lookup: CDR1 MNHEY, CDR2 SMNVEV (reference sequence). Unmatched junction bases numbered 10, after V lost 3 bases and J lost 0 bases. CDR3 length equals 18 residues. As DNA, the CDR3 is TGTGCCAGCAGTTTCGGTCGTCTAGCGGGGGGCTACTCCTACGAGCAGTACTTC. It specifies CASSFGRLAGGYSYEQYF.

This clone was detected a few times. The chain carries TRBV7-2 and TRBJ1-5; D possibly corresponds to TRBD1 (6 bases). The V end was cut by 5 bases, the J end by 4 bases, with 12 bases between. CDR3 size: 14 residues. Germline lookup yields CDR1 SGHTA and CDR2 FQGNSA. CDR3 in amino acids: CASSPDRINQPQHF. CDR3 nucleotides: TGTGCCAGCAGCCCCGACAGGATTAATCAGCCCCAGCATTTT. Variable domain in full (rest from reference TRBV7-2 and TRBJ1-5): GAGVSQSPSNKVTEKGKDVELRCDPISGHTALYWYRQSLGQGLEFLIYFQGNSAPDKSGLPSDRFSAERTGGSVSTLTIQRTQQEDSAVYLCASSPDRINQPQHFGDGTRLSIL.

The rearrangement uses TRBV28 and TRBJ1-2; 7 bases agree with TRBD1. The germline V gene has CDR1 MDHEN and CDR2 SYDVKM. The CDR3 spans 16 residues. V lost 4 bases and J lost 6; bases outside the gene matches: 14. Written as DNA, the CDR3 is TGTGCCAGCAGTTCCTCACAGGGGCGTCGTCTCGATGGCTACACCTTC. Protein: CASSSSQGRRLDGYTF.

The V gene is TRBV29-1, the J gene TRBJ1-1, with TRBD1 as a possible D gene (6 bases). The CDR3 length is 10 residues. V lost 4 bases to trimming and J lost 8 bases, with 8 bases between them. Germline V lookup: CDR1 SQVTM, CDR2 ANQGSEA. CDR3 sequence (DNA): TGCAGCGTTGCTCAGGGGGAAGCTTTCTTT. It specifies CSVAQGEAFF.

This sequence joins TRBV11-2 and TRBJ2-3; 11 bases are shared with TRBD1. Germline V gene data show CDR1 as SGHAT and CDR2 as FQNNGV. V trimming: 7 bases; J trimming: 4 bases; junction bases outside the gene matches: 7. CDR3 length equals 15 residues. CDR3 region: CASTPGQGEADTQYF. The CDR3 bases are TGTGCCAGCACCCCGGGACAGGGGGAGGCAGATACGCAGTATTTT.

The chain combines TRBV6-1 with TRBJ1-2; maybe TRBD1 (6 bases). V shed 1 base and J shed 0 bases, with 15 bases lying between them. Per germline, CDR1 MNHNS and CDR2 SASEGT. The CDR3 consists of 17 residues. CDR3 sequence (DNA): TGTGCCAGCAGTGAAGGGGCCAGGGGAACTTCTAACTATGGCTACACCTTC. As protein: CASSEGARGTSNYGYTF.

The V and J genes are TRBV25-1 and TRBJ2-3; 9 nucleotides align to TRBD2. This CDR3 has 16 residues. The trim removed 5 bases at V and 6 bases at J, leaving 12 bases unmatched. Germline loops: CDR1 MGHDK, CDR2 SYGVNS. The CDR3 sequence: CASSTSAGGSKDTQYF. The CDR3 region has the DNA TGTGCCAGCAGTACCTCAGCGGGGGGCAGCAAGGATACGCAGTATTTT.

This rearrangement joins TRBV7-2 to TRBJ2-7; no firm D call. The germline V gene encodes CDR1 SGHTA and CDR2 FQGNSA. CDR3 length: 11 amino acids. V lost 2 bases to trimming and J lost 5 bases, with 4 bases between them. The CDR3 spells CASSLSHEQYF. DNA of the CDR3: TGTGCCAGCAGCTTATCTCACGAGCAGTACTTC.

The chain combines TRBV6-4 with TRBJ2-1; weak D call: TRBD1 (5 bases). Per germline, CDR1 MRHNA and CDR2 SNTAGT. The CDR3 is 13 residues long. Trimming pared 6 bases from V and 6 bases from J, leaving 12 bases between. In DNA form, the CDR3 reads TGTGCCAGCAGAGCCAGGGAAAGCAATGAGCAGTTCTTC. Amino acids: CASRARESNEQFF.